The rows below give T cell receptor beta chains drawn from one sample of a study of OX40 agonist ivuxolimab in advanced cancers. The data were produced by immunoSEQ multiplex PCR, yet TCRdb's version contains in-frame clones alone and is incomplete. The table records 87,000 or so clones, approximately 87% of them present only once. Sequencing was performed on CD4+ or CD8+ T cells sorted from blood, taken in a trial of the OX40 agonist ivuxolimab. These receptors were collected from an adult with an advanced solid tumor such as melanoma, head and neck, liver or kidney cancer. CDR3s include the opening cysteine and the closing phenylalanine or tryptophan. Each record gives: J gene, V gene, CDR3 protein.

J gene: TRBJ2-1
V gene: TRBV5-1
CDR3 protein: CASSLSRLAYNEQFF

J gene: TRBJ2-1
V gene: TRBV13
CDR3 protein: CASSVSFGEQFF

J gene: TRBJ2-2
V gene: TRBV6-5
CDR3 protein: CASSGTSGGAGELFF

J gene: TRBJ1-1
V gene: TRBV29-1
CDR3 protein: CSAGGGRTEAFF

J gene: TRBJ2-7
V gene: TRBV29-1
CDR3 protein: CSVVWGSSYEQYF

J gene: TRBJ1-6
V gene: TRBV10-2
CDR3 protein: CASNLGQVNSPLHF

J gene: TRBJ2-1
V gene: TRBV6-6
CDR3 protein: CASSSRSGGGNEQFF

J gene: TRBJ2-7
V gene: TRBV5-6
CDR3 protein: CASSWGLAGYEQYF

J gene: TRBJ2-3
V gene: TRBV5-6
CDR3 protein: CASSSDGRGLDTQYF

J gene: TRBJ1-4
V gene: TRBV19
CDR3 protein: CASSIWKGQGNEKLFF

J gene: TRBJ1-2
V gene: TRBV30
CDR3 protein: CAWSSLVDRGRPGGTNYGYTF

J gene: TRBJ1-1
V gene: TRBV9
CDR3 protein: CASSDGGFGTEAFF

J gene: TRBJ2-3
V gene: TRBV5-6
CDR3 protein: CASNIGIGGSDTDTQYF

J gene: TRBJ2-3
V gene: TRBV11-1
CDR3 protein: CASSKDYQSTDTQYF

J gene: TRBJ2-2
V gene: TRBV30
CDR3 protein: CAWRRTGFVTGELFF

J gene: TRBJ1-1
V gene: TRBV18
CDR3 protein: CASSGRVNTEAFF

J gene: TRBJ1-2
V gene: TRBV5-1
CDR3 protein: CASRSDSYGYTF

J gene: TRBJ2-7
V gene: TRBV9
CDR3 protein: CASSARDGSPYEQYF

J gene: TRBJ2-2
V gene: TRBV5-1
CDR3 protein: CASSPGTGRTGELFF

J gene: TRBJ1-5
V gene: TRBV6-4
CDR3 protein: CASRDRHSNQPQHF

J gene: TRBJ2-2
V gene: TRBV6-4
CDR3 protein: CVSSEGGITGELFF

J gene: TRBJ1-1
V gene: TRBV15
CDR3 protein: CATGTGDAGSTEAFF

J gene: TRBJ1-1
V gene: TRBV18
CDR3 protein: CASSPRTGNTEAFF

J gene: TRBJ1-4
V gene: TRBV5-1
CDR3 protein: CASTGTSILTGEKLFF

J gene: TRBJ2-4
V gene: TRBV19
CDR3 protein: CASSHRGVGNIQYF

J gene: TRBJ1-1
V gene: TRBV7-9
CDR3 protein: CASRSDENTEAFF

J gene: TRBJ2-5
V gene: TRBV5-1
CDR3 protein: CASSSPLRLAGGVQETQYF

J gene: TRBJ1-2
V gene: TRBV7-2
CDR3 protein: CASSLAGANGYTF

J gene: TRBJ1-1
V gene: TRBV29-1
CDR3 protein: CSVGVNTEAFF

J gene: TRBJ2-5
V gene: TRBV7-7
CDR3 protein: CASSPRTSGSGETQYF

J gene: TRBJ2-1
V gene: TRBV5-4
CDR3 protein: CASSLTQPTTEQFF

J gene: TRBJ1-5
V gene: TRBV6-6
CDR3 protein: CASTRTGGAYQPQHF

J gene: TRBJ2-2
V gene: TRBV6-5
CDR3 protein: CASKKAQGAGELFF

J gene: TRBJ2-7
V gene: TRBV4-3
CDR3 protein: CASSFSGGGAGGEQYF

J gene: TRBJ2-2
V gene: TRBV4-3
CDR3 protein: CASRRDSRTGELFF

J gene: TRBJ1-1
V gene: TRBV7-8
CDR3 protein: CATIPLTLEGRWRSTEAFF

J gene: TRBJ2-7
V gene: TRBV10-2
CDR3 protein: CASSEMGQGRYEQYF

J gene: TRBJ1-1
V gene: TRBV15
CDR3 protein: CATAGQGNSEAFF

J gene: TRBJ2-7
V gene: TRBV2
CDR3 protein: CASSEVDTSYEQYF

J gene: TRBJ2-1
V gene: TRBV21-1
CDR3 protein: CASSTAPNEQFF

J gene: TRBJ1-6
V gene: TRBV7-2
CDR3 protein: CASSPNQGASASPLHF

J gene: TRBJ2-5
V gene: TRBV19
CDR3 protein: CASSISSSQETQYF

J gene: TRBJ2-2
V gene: TRBV18
CDR3 protein: CASSPRLAGGRTNTGELFF

J gene: TRBJ2-7
V gene: TRBV5-1
CDR3 protein: CASSLDSRVEQYF

J gene: TRBJ1-2
V gene: TRBV19
CDR3 protein: CASRGVGQGNLDYTF

J gene: TRBJ2-5
V gene: TRBV7-9
CDR3 protein: CASSRAAGQETQYF

J gene: TRBJ2-1
V gene: TRBV7-8
CDR3 protein: CASSSPGVAGKEQFF

J gene: TRBJ1-1
V gene: TRBV5-1
CDR3 protein: CASSLVSGALGTEAFF